These 24 T cell receptor beta chains were all obtained from the same sample, sequenced in a study of Graves' ophthalmopathy and Graves' hyperthyroidism. Amplification of TCR beta CDR3 regions used RNA transcripts. In the first round, RT-PCR was carried out with HTBI primers, and a multiplex PCR formed the second round. TCRdb reprocessed the multiplex PCR reads with MiXCR, giving one entry per CDR3 protein. The sample carries 150,000 to 200,000 distinct CDR3 sequences, roughly two fifths recorded once. The material sequenced was peripheral blood. Receptors were obtained from a woman in her forties with Graves' ophthalmopathy.

This clonotype occurred many times. The rearrangement joins TRBV27 to TRBJ2-7; D is perhaps TRBD2 (5 bases). Looked up from germline, CDR1 is MNHEY and CDR2 is SMNVEV (reference sequence). Trimming pared 6 bases from V and 6 bases from J, leaving 21 bases between. The CDR3 is made up of 15 amino acids. The DNA for the CDR3 is TGTGCCAGCAGGACGGGTTGGGGTCTAGCCAGCGAGCAGTACTTC. This encodes CASRTGWGLASEQYF.

The rearrangement uses TRBV7-3 and TRBJ2-7, with 8 bases identical to TRBD1. Germline V gene lookup returns CDR1 SGHTA and CDR2 FQGTGA. V lost 2 bases to trimming and J lost 4 bases; unmatched junction nucleotides: 7. The CDR3 length is 15 residues. The CDR3 coding sequence is TGTGCCAGCAGCTTAGGGGCCGGACAGGGATACGAGCAGTACTTC. It codes for CASSLGAGQGYEQYF.

This clonotype has a count of ten or more. The chain is built from TRBV5-8 and TRBJ2-7; possibly TRBD1 for D (6 bases). The germline gives CDR1 SGHTS, CDR2 YDEGEE. Trimming removed 4 bases from V and 5 bases from J, with 10 bases in between. The CDR3 covers 12 residues. CDR3 sequence reads: CASSPQGNEQYF. The CDR3 nucleotides are TGTGCCAGCAGCCCACAGGGTAACGAGCAGTACTTC.

This clonotype was observed at least ten times. The chain recombines TRBV10-2 with TRBJ2-1, with 7 bases that match TRBD2. With V trimmed by 2 bases and J by 3 bases, 1 base remained unmatched. The V gene's germline CDR1 is WSHSY and CDR2 SAAADI. The CDR3 is 14 amino acids. Here the CDR3 DNA reads TGCGCCAGCAGTGAGGCGGGGGACTACAATGAGCAGTTCTTC. It encodes CASSEAGDYNEQFF.

CDR3 in DNA: TGTGCCAGCAGCTTAGGTTCAGTGAACTATGGCTACACCTTC. This encodes CASSLGSVNYGYTF. The rearrangement links TRBV7-2 to TRBJ1-2, with D hard to call. CDR1 and CDR2 (germline): SGHTA, FQGNSA. Trimming pared 1 base from V and 2 bases from J, leaving 8 bases between. The CDR3 is 14 amino acids.

The chain couples TRBV19 to TRBJ1-2; 8 nucleotides align to TRBD1. The CDR3 is made up of 13 amino acids. The junction had 9 bases not matched to a gene; V was cut back by 7 bases and J by 8 bases. Germline CDR1 reads LNHDA; CDR2 reads SQIVND (reference sequence). This CDR3 reads CASNTQGGSGYTF. CDR3 nucleotides: TGTGCCAGTAATACACAGGGGGGAAGCGGCTACACCTTC.

This clonotype turned up a few times. This chain uses TRBV6-5 with TRBJ2-2, with D unresolved. Germline lookup yields CDR1 MNHEY and CDR2 SVGAGI. The CDR3 is 15 amino acids. The V end was cut by 3 bases, the J end by 6 bases, with 14 bases between. The CDR3 bases are TGTGCCAGCAGTTATCAAACCATGTCATCCGGGGAGCTGTTTTTT. This translates into CASSYQTMSSGELFF.

V is TRBV5-1 and J is TRBJ1-2, with 7 nucleotides matching TRBD1. The CDR3 consists of 15 residues. V shed 4 bases and J 5 bases; nucleotides not matched to a gene: 11. Germline loops: CDR1 SGHRS, CDR2 YFSETQ. The CDR3 spells CASSPDGVQGYGYTF. The CDR3 nucleotides are TGCGCCAGCAGCCCCGACGGCGTACAGGGGTATGGCTACACCTTC.

The table lists this clonotype with many counts. The CDR3 spells CSAREDRVHGYTF. The DNA of the CDR3 is TGCAGTGCTAGAGAAGACAGGGTACATGGCTACACCTTC. The rearrangement uses TRBV20-1 and TRBJ1-2, with TRBD1 matching 7 bases. V trimming: 0 bases; J trimming: 6 bases; junction bases outside the gene matches: 4. The CDR3 sequence is 13 residues long. CDR1 DFQATT and CDR2 SNEGSKA come from the germline V gene (reference sequence).

The V and J genes are TRBV20-1 and TRBJ2-5; D unresolved. The CDR3 is made up of 15 amino acids. CDR1 and CDR2 from the germline V gene are DFQATT and SNEGSKA (reference sequence). The CDR3 nucleotides are TGCAGCGCCCAAAATCCCCGGGCTCTCCAAGAGACCCAGTACTTC. This codes for CSAQNPRALQETQYF.

Many counts were recorded for this clonotype. The genes are TRBV19 and TRBJ1-1; the D gene is possibly TRBD1 (6 bases). Germline V gene sequence: CDR1 LNHDA, CDR2 SQIVND (reference sequence). The CDR3 consists of 14 residues. Deletions cut 4 bases from V and 1 base from J, with 10 bases between. The CDR3 spells CASSSRTENTEAFF. DNA of the CDR3: TGTGCCAGTAGTAGCAGGACAGAGAACACTGAAGCTTTCTTT.

This clonotype was recorded at least ten times. The chain combines TRBV14 with TRBJ1-2; D is undetermined. From germline, CDR1 is SGHDN and CDR2 FVKESK. Trimming left V 1 base short and J 2 bases short, with 11 bases between. The CDR3 extends over 15 amino acids. DNA for the CDR3: TGTGCCAGCAGCCAAGGGTCGGCCCCCAACTATGGCTACACCTTC. Residues: CASSQGSAPNYGYTF.

This clonotype was picked up many times. J is TRBJ2-5 and V is TRBV6-1, with D tentatively TRBD2 (5 bases). The length of the CDR3 is 14 residues. V lost 3 bases to trimming and J lost 4 bases, with 12 bases between them. Germline lookup yields CDR1 MNHNS and CDR2 SASEGT. The CDR3 bases are TGTGCCAGCAGTGATGGACTCGCAACAGAGACCCAGTACTTC. This encodes CASSDGLATETQYF.

This clonotype was observed many times. The gene calls are TRBV3-1 and TRBJ1-2; D is uncertain. Trimming shortened V by 0 bases and J by 0 bases, and 14 bases separated the two germline ends. This CDR3 spans 17 amino acids. CDR1 LGHDT and CDR2 YNNKEL come from the germline V gene (reference sequence). CDR3 protein: CASSQEVLQISNYGYTF. The CDR3 coding sequence is TGTGCCAGCAGCCAAGAAGTGCTACAGATTTCTAACTATGGCTACACCTTC.

This clonotype has at least ten counts. The chain links TRBV6-5 to TRBJ2-5; 9 positions agree with TRBD1. The CDR3 has 15 amino acids. Trimming at V came to 2 bases and at J to 5 bases, leaving 6 bases not matched to a gene. Germline lookup yields CDR1 MNHEY and CDR2 SVGAGI. CDR3 sequence reads: CASSYGGQGVETQYF. The CDR3, as DNA: TGTGCCAGCAGTTACGGGGGACAGGGTGTGGAGACCCAGTACTTC.

V is TRBV28 and J is TRBJ2-2; tentatively, D is TRBD1 (5 bases). The V end lost 3 bases, the J end lost 3 bases, and 8 bases lay between the germline ends. This CDR3 spans 14 amino acids. Per germline, CDR1 MDHEN and CDR2 SYDVKM. In DNA, the CDR3 is TGTGCCAGCAGTTTCTTAGGGGACACCGGGGAGCTGTTTTTT. Its translation is CASSFLGDTGELFF.

The CDR3 protein is CAWQGGTANTEAFF. The CDR3, as DNA: TGTGCCTGGCAGGGCGGGACAGCTAACACTGAAGCTTTCTTT. The rearrangement links TRBV30 to TRBJ1-1; TRBD1 matches at 7 bases. Germline CDR1 is GTSNPN and CDR2 is SVGIG (reference sequence). The CDR3 is 14 residues long. The J segment lost 2 bases and the V segment lost 5 bases, leaving 8 bases of the junction unmatched. Full variable domain (rest looked up from reference TRBV30 and TRBJ1-1): SQTIHQWPATLVQPVGSPLSLECTVEGTSNPNLYWYRQAAGRGLQLLFYSVGIGQISSEVPQNLSASRPQDRQFILSSKKLLLSDSGFYLCAWQGGTANTEAFFGQGTRLTVV.

In this sample, this clonotype turned up many times. CDR3 sequence: CASSLAVPGQAYVETQYF. The CDR3 nucleotides are TGTGCCAGCAGCTTAGCGGTCCCGGGACAGGCTTATGTCGAGACCCAGTACTTC. The rearrangement joins TRBV7-2 to TRBJ2-5; 8 bases line up with TRBD1. This CDR3 comprises 18 residues. Germline CDR1 and CDR2: SGHTA and FQGNSA. With V trimmed by 0 bases and J by 5 bases, 14 bases remained unmatched.

This clonotype has at least ten counts. The V and J genes are TRBV29-1 and TRBJ1-2, with TRBD1 matching 9 bases. Germline V gives CDR1 SQVTM, CDR2 ANQGSEA. There are 12 residues in the CDR3. V lost 6 bases and J lost 13; bases outside the gene matches: 12. This CDR3 is CSVAGTGTIGTF. In nucleotides, the CDR3 is TGCAGCGTGGCCGGGACAGGGACCATTGGCACCTTC.

V usage is TRBV7-3 and J usage is TRBJ1-1; D is undetermined. Germline V gene lookup returns CDR1 SGHTA and CDR2 FQGTGA. The ends were cut back, 6 bases at V and 3 bases at J, with 17 bases in the middle. The CDR3 has 15 amino acids. This CDR3 is CASRSLLETDTEAFF. CDR3 nucleotides: TGTGCCAGCAGGTCCCTGTTAGAGACGGACACTGAAGCTTTCTTT.

This clonotype has ten or more counts. This chain links TRBV12-3 or TRBV12-4 with TRBJ2-5, with 10 bases aligning to TRBD2. This CDR3 comprises 13 residues. Trimming at V came to 5 bases and at J to 5 bases, leaving 2 bases not matched to a gene. The CDR3 region is CASSGGLAETQYF. CDR3 bases: TGTGCCAGCAGTGGGGGACTAGCGGAGACCCAGTACTTC.

This clonotype was seen only once. The chain couples TRBV6-5 to TRBJ2-5; D tentatively fits TRBD1 or TRBD2 (5 bases each). Germline V lookup: CDR1 MNHEY, CDR2 SVGAGI. There are 14 residues in the CDR3. V was cut by 0 bases and J by 7 bases, with 12 bases left in between. The CDR3 is CASSYSRDQGTQYF. CDR3 DNA sequence: TGTGCCAGCAGTTACTCACGGGACCAGGGGACCCAGTACTTC.

The V call is TRBV27, the J call TRBJ2-7, with D tentatively TRBD1 (5 bases). CDR3 length equals 15 residues. Trimming took 3 bases from V and 5 from J, leaving 17 bases between them. The germline V gene encodes CDR1 MNHEY and CDR2 SMNVEV (reference sequence). The CDR3 DNA follows: TGTGCCAGCAGTTTGAGTTTGGGCCCAGGGAACGAGCAGTACTTC. Translation: CASSLSLGPGNEQYF.

This clonotype was counted many times. The rearrangement links TRBV15 to TRBJ2-5, with a tentative D call TRBD1 (5 bases). The germline V and J ends were trimmed by 6 bases and 2 bases, with 10 bases remaining between them. The CDR3 spans 13 residues. Germline V gene lookup returns CDR1 LNHNV and CDR2 YYDKDF (reference sequence). The CDR3 coding sequence is TGTGCCACCAGTACAGGATCTCAAGAGACCCAGTACTTC. Its protein product is CATSTGSQETQYF.